One sample yielded the 10 T cell receptor beta chains listed below, sequenced in a study of T cell responses to AZD1222 COVID-19 vaccine. The assay was immunoSEQ multiplex PCR, and TCRdb's table has in-frame clones only and misses some. The top ten clones hold 2.9% of a sample with about 110,000 clones, around 93% of them seen once. The specimen comprised peripheral blood, sampled 28 days after the second AZD1222 dose. These receptors were obtained from an adult who received the AZD1222 COVID-19 vaccine.

The chain joins TRBV11-3 to TRBJ2-1; D is tentatively TRBD1 or TRBD2 (6 bases each). The CDR3 covers 15 residues. V was pared by 1 base and J by 5 bases, with 12 bases between. CDR1 and CDR2 from the germline V gene are SGHNT and YENEEA. CDR3 in amino acids: CASSLAGANNNEQFF. Written as DNA, the CDR3 is TGTGCCAGCAGCTTAGCGGGGGCAAACAACAATGAGCAGTTCTTC.

This chain connects TRBV5-1 to TRBJ1-5; no reliable D call. V lost 4 bases to trimming and J lost 2 bases, with 10 bases between them. This CDR3 comprises 14 residues. The germline V gene has CDR1 SGHRS and CDR2 YFSETQ. CDR3 coding DNA: TGCGCCAGCAGCACCTACGGGGGCAATCAGCCCCAGCATTTT. Encoded protein: CASSTYGGNQPQHF.

V usage is TRBV19 and J usage is TRBJ1-5; D is unresolved. Germline CDR1 is LNHDA and CDR2 is SQIVND (reference sequence). CDR3 length equals 15 residues. V lost 3 bases and J lost 3, with 12 bases in between. Written as DNA, the CDR3 is TGTGCCAGTAGTATGGAGGGAGAGACCAATCAGCCCCAGCATTTT. Translated: CASSMEGETNQPQHF.

The V gene is TRBV19, the J gene TRBJ1-1; D might be TRBD1 (6 bases). The V gene lost 6 bases and the J gene lost 0 bases, with 14 bases spanning the gap. This CDR3 is 15 amino acids long. Per germline, CDR1 LNHDA and CDR2 SQIVND (reference sequence). CDR3 region: CASSVYGDMNTEAFF. The CDR3, as DNA: TGTGCCAGTAGCGTATATGGGGACATGAACACTGAAGCTTTCTTT.

This rearrangement joins TRBV2 to TRBJ2-1, with a possible D match to TRBD2 (5 bases). V was cut by 7 bases and J by 1 base, with 14 bases left in between. CDR1 SNHLY and CDR2 FYNNEI come from the germline V gene. There are 15 residues in the CDR3. CDR3 region: CASTAIGGSYNEQFF. DNA of the CDR3: TGTGCCAGCACCGCAATAGGCGGGTCCTACAATGAGCAGTTCTTC.

CDR3 region: CASSSLQGEQYF. The CDR3 bases are TGTGCCAGCAGCTCCCTTCAGGGGGAGCAGTACTTC. The gene calls are TRBV6-6 and TRBJ2-7; D may be TRBD1 (6 bases). The CDR3 covers 12 residues. Germline V gives CDR1 MNHNY, CDR2 SVGAGI (reference sequence). Trimming took off 6 bases at V and 7 bases at J, with 13 bases between the two ends.

The gene calls are TRBV18 and TRBJ2-7; D possibly corresponds to TRBD1 (5 bases). The CDR3 is 14 residues long. Trimming shortened V by 2 bases and J by 5 bases, and 13 bases separated the two germline ends. The germline V gene has CDR1 KGHSH and CDR2 LQKENI. The CDR3: CASSPSIRVDEQYF. In nucleotides, the CDR3 is TGTGCCAGCTCACCAAGTATCAGGGTTGACGAGCAGTACTTC. The complete variable domain, with remaining parts taken from reference TRBV18 and TRBJ2-7, reads NAGVMQNPRHLVRRRGQEARLRCSPMKGHSHVYWYRQLPEEGLKFMVYLQKENIIDESGMPKERFSAEFPKEGPSILRIQQVVRGDSAAYFCASSPSIRVDEQYFGPGTRLTVT.

A word on this clone: This sample also contains other DNA sequences that code for the same CDR3. CDR3 nucleotides: TGCAGCGTACAGGGATCCTACGAGCAGTACTTC. Amino acid sequence: CSVQGSYEQYF. The rearrangement joins TRBV29-1 to TRBJ2-7, with D maybe TRBD1 (6 bases). CDR3 length: 11 residues. Germline CDR1 reads SQVTM; CDR2 reads ANQGSEA. Deletions cut 6 bases from V and 1 base from J, with 7 bases between.

The V call is TRBV6-1, the J call TRBJ2-7; D unclear. V lost 1 base, J lost 3 bases, and 13 bases lay in between. Germline V gene sequence: CDR1 MNHNS, CDR2 SASEGT. The CDR3 runs to 15 residues. The CDR3 nucleotides read TGTGCCAGCAGTGAAGAAGTCCCTGGGTTCTACGAGCAGTACTTC. Translating gives CASSEEVPGFYEQYF.

The chain couples TRBV3-1 (or the pseudogene TRBV3-2) to TRBJ2-1, with 7 bases matching TRBD2. The ends lost 0 bases at V and 2 bases at J; junction bases unmatched: 1. The CDR3 consists of 15 residues. In germline, CDR1 is LGHDT, CDR2 YNNKEL (reference sequence). The CDR3 region has the DNA TGTGCCAGCAGCCAAGACAGCGGGACCTACAATGAGCAGTTCTTC. It yields the protein CASSQDSGTYNEQFF.